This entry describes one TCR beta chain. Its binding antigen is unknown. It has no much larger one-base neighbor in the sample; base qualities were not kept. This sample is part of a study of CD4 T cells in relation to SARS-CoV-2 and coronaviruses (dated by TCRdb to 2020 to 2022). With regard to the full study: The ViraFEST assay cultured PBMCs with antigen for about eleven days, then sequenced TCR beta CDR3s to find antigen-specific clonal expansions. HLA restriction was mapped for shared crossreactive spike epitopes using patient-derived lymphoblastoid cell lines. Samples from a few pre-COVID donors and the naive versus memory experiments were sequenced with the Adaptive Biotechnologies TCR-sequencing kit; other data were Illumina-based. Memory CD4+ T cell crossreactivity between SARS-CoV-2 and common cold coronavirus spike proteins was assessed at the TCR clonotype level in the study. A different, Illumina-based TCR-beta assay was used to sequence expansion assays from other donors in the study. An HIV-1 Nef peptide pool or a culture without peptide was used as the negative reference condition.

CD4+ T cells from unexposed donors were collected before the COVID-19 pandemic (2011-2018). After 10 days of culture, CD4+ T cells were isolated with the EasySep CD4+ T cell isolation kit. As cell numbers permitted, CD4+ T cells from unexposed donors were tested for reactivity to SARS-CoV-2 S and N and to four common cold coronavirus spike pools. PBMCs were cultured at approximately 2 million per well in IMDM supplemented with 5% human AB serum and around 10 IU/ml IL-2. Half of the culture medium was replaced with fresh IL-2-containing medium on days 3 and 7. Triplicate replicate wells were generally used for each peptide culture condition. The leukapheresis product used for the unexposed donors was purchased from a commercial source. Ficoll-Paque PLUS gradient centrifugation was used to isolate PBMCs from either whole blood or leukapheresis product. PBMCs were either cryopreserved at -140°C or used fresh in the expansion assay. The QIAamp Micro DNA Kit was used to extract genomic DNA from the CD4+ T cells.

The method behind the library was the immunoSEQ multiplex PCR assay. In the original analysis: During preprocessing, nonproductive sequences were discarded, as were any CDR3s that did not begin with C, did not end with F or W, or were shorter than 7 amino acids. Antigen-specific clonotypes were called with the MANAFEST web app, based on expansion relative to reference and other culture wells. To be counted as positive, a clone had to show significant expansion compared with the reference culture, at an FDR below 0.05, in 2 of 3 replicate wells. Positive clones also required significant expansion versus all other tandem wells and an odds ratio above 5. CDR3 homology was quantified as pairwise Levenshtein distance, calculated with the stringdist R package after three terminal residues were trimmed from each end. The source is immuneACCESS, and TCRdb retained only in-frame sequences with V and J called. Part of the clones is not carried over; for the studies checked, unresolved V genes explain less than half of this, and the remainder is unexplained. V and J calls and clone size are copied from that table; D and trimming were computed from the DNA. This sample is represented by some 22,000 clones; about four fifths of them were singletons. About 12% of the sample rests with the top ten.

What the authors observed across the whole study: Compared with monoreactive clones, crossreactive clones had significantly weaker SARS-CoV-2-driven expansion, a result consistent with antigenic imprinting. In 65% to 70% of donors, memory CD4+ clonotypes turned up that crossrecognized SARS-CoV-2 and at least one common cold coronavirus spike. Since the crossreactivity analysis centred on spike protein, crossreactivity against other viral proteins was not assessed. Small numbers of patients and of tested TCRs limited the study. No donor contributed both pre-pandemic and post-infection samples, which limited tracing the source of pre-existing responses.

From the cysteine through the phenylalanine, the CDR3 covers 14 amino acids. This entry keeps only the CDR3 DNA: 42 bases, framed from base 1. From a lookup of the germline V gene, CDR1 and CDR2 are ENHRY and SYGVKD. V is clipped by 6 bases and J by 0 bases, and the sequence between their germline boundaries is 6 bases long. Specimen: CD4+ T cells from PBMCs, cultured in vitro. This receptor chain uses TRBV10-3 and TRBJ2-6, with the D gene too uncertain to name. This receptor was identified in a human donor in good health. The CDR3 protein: CAIRGNSGANVLTF. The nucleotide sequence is TGTGCCATCAGGGGGAACTCTGGGGCCAACGTCCTGACTTTC.